Listed below are T cell receptor beta chains from one sample, sequenced in a study of Graves' ophthalmopathy and Graves' hyperthyroidism. A single record per CDR3 protein comes from TCRdb applying MiXCR to the multiplex PCR reads. The table lists some 15,000 distinct CDR3 sequences, roughly 45% of them singletons, with roughly 50% in the top ten. Sequencing was carried out using peripheral blood. All receptors derive from a woman between 25 and 40 years old with Graves' ophthalmopathy. CDR3s include the opening cysteine and the closing phenylalanine or tryptophan. The D gene is left open where the match is weak. For some rows the clone size is stated as once, few or many, or as a class when expanded; others skip it.

v_gene	abundance	j_gene	d_gene	CDR3aa	CDR3nt
TRBV7-6	few	TRBJ1-3	.	CASSLAGAGNTIYF	TGTGCCAGCAGCTTAGCAGGGGCTGGAAACACCATATATTTT
TRBV5-1	.	TRBJ2-3	.	CASRSGDTQYF	TGCGCCAGCAGGTCGGGAGATACGCAGTATTTT
TRBV20-1	.	TRBJ2-5	.	CSAVLGEPGKETQYF	TGCAGTGCTGTACTGGGCGAGCCAGGGAAGGAGACCCAGTACTTC
TRBV2	.	TRBJ2-3	.	CASSDSLSSSTQYF	TGTGCCAGCAGTGATTCGTTGTCTAGCAGCACGCAGTATTTT
TRBV6-5	.	TRBJ1-5	.	CASSYATSGGYEQPQHF	TGTGCCAGCAGTTACGCCACTAGCGGGGGCTACGAGCAGCCCCAGCATTTT
TRBV20-1	.	TRBJ2-7	.	CSASLQGYKQCF	TGCAGTGCTAGTCTACAGGGCTACAAGCAGTGCTTT
TRBV29-1	many	TRBJ2-3	.	CSVARESGTDTQYF	TGCAGCGTTGCCCGAGAGAGCGGCACAGATACGCAGTATTTT
TRBV7-7	.	TRBJ2-1	.	CASSLQPSGEQFF	TGTGCTAGCAGCTTACAGCCCTCGGGTGAGCAGTTCTTC
TRBV10-2	.	TRBJ1-1	.	CASEERRNTEAFF	TGCGCCAGCGAGGAACGGAGGAACACTGAAGCTTTCTTT
TRBV5-6	.	TRBJ2-7	.	CASSLGGRPLNEQYF	TGTGCCAGCAGCTTGGGTGGGAGGCCCCTGAACGAGCAGTACTTC
TRBV2	few	TRBJ1-6	TRBD1	CASRGLPGQQNSPLHF	TGTGCCAGCAGGGGGCTTCCGGGACAGCAAAATTCACCCCTCCACTTT
TRBV9	many	TRBJ1-5	.	CASSVGWDQPQHF	TGTGCCAGCAGCGTAGGTTGGGATCAGCCCCAGCATTTT
TRBV7-8	few	TRBJ1-1	.	CASSERGGNTEAFF	TGTGCCAGCAGCGAACGCGGGGGAAACACTGAAGCTTTCTTT